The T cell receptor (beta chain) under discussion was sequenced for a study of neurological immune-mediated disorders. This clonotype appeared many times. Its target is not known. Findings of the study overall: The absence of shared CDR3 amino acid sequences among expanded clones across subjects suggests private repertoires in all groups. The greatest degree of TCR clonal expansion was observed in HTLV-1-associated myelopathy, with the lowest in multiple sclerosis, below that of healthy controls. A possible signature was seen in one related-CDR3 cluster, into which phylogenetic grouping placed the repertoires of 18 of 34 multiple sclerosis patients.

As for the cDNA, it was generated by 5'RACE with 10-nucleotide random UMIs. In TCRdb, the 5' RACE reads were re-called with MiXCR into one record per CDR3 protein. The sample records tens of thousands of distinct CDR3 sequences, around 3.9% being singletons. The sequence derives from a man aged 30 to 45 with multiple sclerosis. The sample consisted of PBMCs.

The CDR3 nucleotides read TGCAGTGCCCCCCCCAGCGGAGGCGAGATGGGCACAGATACGCAGTATTTT. Encoded protein: CSAPPSGGEMGTDTQYF. J is TRBJ2-3 and V is TRBV20-1, with D perhaps matching TRBD2 (5 bases). The V end lost 6 bases, the J end lost 1 base, and 23 bases lay between the germline ends. The CDR3 has 17 amino acids. The V gene's germline CDR1 is DFQATT and CDR2 SNEGSKA (reference sequence).